This T cell receptor beta chain was found in a study of CD8 T cells in Susac syndrome. CD8+ and CD4+ T cells from blood underwent TCR beta sequencing, which was carried out in a high-throughput format. Negative magnetic isolation gave CD8+ and CD4+ cells; FACS enriched CD8+ TEMRA. This CDR3 has 13 residues. V was pared by 7 bases and J by 7 bases, with 13 bases between. Per germline, CDR1 MNHEY and CDR2 SVGAGI. RNA amounts of roughly 0.45 to 1 ug underwent reverse transcription with random hexamers. Amplification of TCR beta CDR3 across 54 Vbeta and 13 Jbeta was performed with immunoSEQ multiplex PCR. TCRdb re-called the immunoSEQ multiplex PCR reads with MiXCR, one entry per CDR3 protein. The data contain approximately 130,000 distinct CDR3 sequences, around 91% of them singletons.

This sequence originates from a human donor with multiple sclerosis. The chain joins TRBV6-5 to TRBJ1-4, with D possibly TRBD1 on 6 matching bases. Sequenced: CD8+ T cells from PBMCs. The CDR3 loop reads CASMGQGSEKLFF. CDR3 DNA sequence: TGTGCCAGCATGGGGCAGGGGAGTGAAAAACTGTTTTTT.